This TCR beta chain stems from a study of blood T cell repertoires in COVID-19. Study context: Both acute and convalescent COVID-19 samples were obtained from the United States, Italy and Spain. PBMCs, B-cell-depleted T cells, or T cells were the source of the cDNA or gDNA that made up the material.

As processed by the authors: Amplifying reference gene primers gave estimates of nucleated cell counts. Clones were sequenced by immunoSEQ multiplex PCR, and TCRdb holds only the in-frame ones, with some missing. That table furnishes V, J and clone size, whereas the DNA furnished D and trimming. The sample includes some 270,000 clones, over 75% of them seen just once. The CDR3 contains 16 residues. The V end was cut by 1 base, the J end by 2 bases, with 15 bases between. The germline V gene has CDR1 SGHRS and CDR2 YFSETQ. This chain joins TRBV5-1 and TRBJ1-1, with a possible D match to TRBD1 (6 bases). This receptor was identified in a woman in her 70s with acute or convalescent COVID-19. The source material was peripheral blood. The DNA of the CDR3 is TGCGCCAGCAGCTTGCTCTCGACAGGAGCTAACACTGAAGCTTTCTTT. Protein product: CASSLLSTGANTEAFF. Full variable domain (rest looked up from reference TRBV5-1 and TRBJ1-1): KAGVTQTPRYLIKTRGQQVTLSCSPISGHRSVSWYQQTPGQGLQFLFEYFSETQRNKGNFPGRFSGRQFSNSRSEMNVSTLELGDSALYLCASSLLSTGANTEAFFGQGTRLTVV.